A selection of T cell receptor beta chains follows, all from one sample in a study of CDR3 diversity in severe acne. One entry per CDR3 protein results from TCRdb running MiXCR on the PCR reads. This sample has some 84,000 distinct CDR3 sequences, with 50% to 65% found just once. Sequencing was carried out using blood. The receptors originated from a male donor in good health, without acne. Each CDR3 is given with its conserved first and last residue. Fields, in order: J gene, D gene, clone size, V gene, CDR3 protein, CDR3 DNA. A D gene is named only where the DNA matches it firmly. The size field is filled for only some rows; it gives once, few, many or a size class.

>TRBJ1-2|NA|NA|TRBV24-1
CATSAGGDYGYTF
TGTGCCACCAGTGCTGGGGGCGACTATGGCTACACCTTC
>TRBJ2-5|TRBD2|NA|TRBV15
CATSREMGGGQETQYF
TGTGCCACCAGCAGAGAGATGGGGGGGGGGCAAGAGACCCAGTACTTC
>TRBJ2-7|NA|NA|TRBV19
CASSIGTGSTHYEQYF
TGTGCCAGTAGTATCGGGACGGGCAGTACCCACTACGAGCAGTACTTC
>TRBJ2-2|NA|many|TRBV7-8
CASKWETGELFF
TGTGCCAGTAAATGGGAGACCGGGGAGCTGTTTTTT
>TRBJ2-1|TRBD2|NA|TRBV25-1
CASTNPGLAGVNNEQFF
TGTGCCAGCACAAATCCGGGACTAGCGGGGGTAAACAATGAGCAGTTCTTC
>TRBJ2-7|TRBD2|NA|TRBV7-2
CASSLWVSTSGEYEQYF
TGTGCCAGCAGCTTATGGGTTTCGACTAGCGGGGAGTACGAGCAGTACTTC
>TRBJ2-7|NA|medium-sized|TRBV7-8
CASSPRQASSDEQYF
TGTGCCAGCAGCCCCCGACAGGCTTCTTCCGACGAGCAGTACTTC
>TRBJ1-4|NA|NA|TRBV5-1
CASSYGTSNEQFFGPGASNEKLFF
NA
>TRBJ1-3|NA|NA|TRBV7-9
CASSWDRSSGNTIYF
TGTGCCAGCAGCTGGGACCGAAGCTCTGGAAACACCATATATTTT
>TRBJ2-5|TRBD2|many|TRBV7-9
CASRGTAGGRQETQYF
TGTGCCAGCCGAGGGACCGCGGGAGGCCGGCAAGAGACCCAGTACTTC
>TRBJ2-7|TRBD2|NA|TRBV6-2/TRBV6-3
CASSRGGAYEQYF
TGTGCCAGCAGTCGGGGGGGGGCCTACGAGCAGTACTTC
>TRBJ2-5|NA|NA|TRBV20-1
CSARDSRGTAKETQYF
TGCAGTGCTAGAGATTCGCGGGGGACAGCGAAAGAGACCCAGTACTTC
>TRBJ2-5|TRBD2|many|TRBV12-3/TRBV12-4
CASSPTPSGRARETQYF
TGTGCCAGCAGTCCCACCCCTAGCGGGAGGGCCCGGGAGACCCAGTACTTC
>TRBJ2-7|TRBD1|many|TRBV5-8
CASSSPTGNPYEQYF
TGTGCCAGCAGCTCCCCGACAGGGAACCCCTACGAGCAGTACTTC
>TRBJ1-1|NA|NA|TRBV7-3
CASRETGDAEAFF
TGTGCCAGCAGAGAGACAGGAGACGCTGAAGCTTTCTTT
>TRBJ2-5|NA|many|TRBV13
CASSYQRLGETQYF
TGTGCCAGCAGTTATCAACGCCTCGGAGAGACCCAGTACTTC
>TRBJ2-3|NA|many|TRBV6-5
CASSYSNLRIPDTQYF
TGTGCCAGCAGTTACTCTAATTTACGTATTCCAGATACGCAGTATTTT
>TRBJ1-1|NA|NA|TRBV7-3
CASGLRAGAEAFF
TGTGCCAGCGGCTTACGGGCAGGGGCCGAAGCTTTCTTT
>TRBJ1-3|NA|NA|TRBV9
CASSGQGPISGNTIYF
TGTGCCAGCAGCGGTCAGGGACCTATCTCTGGAAACACCATATATTTT
>TRBJ1-5|NA|NA|TRBV19
CASKWAGNYNSPQHF
TGTGCCAGTAAGTGGGCGGGGAACTATAATTCACCCCAGCATTTT
>TRBJ2-7|TRBD2|NA|TRBV28
CASSFRLAGDYEQYF
TGTGCCAGCAGTTTTCGACTAGCGGGAGACTACGAGCAGTACTTC
>TRBJ2-3|NA|NA|TRBV6-1
CATRGPTGRLPDTQYF
TGTGCCACCAGAGGACCGACAGGACGCCTCCCAGATACGCAGTATTTT
>TRBJ2-2|NA|once|TRBV2
CASSRRQELFF
TGTGCCAGCAGCCGGCGCCAGGAGCTGTTTTTT
>TRBJ1-2|NA|NA|TRBV7-8
CASSLADRAGRFNYGYTF
TGTGCCAGCAGCTTAGCCGATCGGGCAGGGCGCTTTAACTATGGCTACACCTTC
>TRBJ1-1|NA|many|TRBV5-1
CASSLAGNTEAFF
TGCGCCAGCAGCTTGGCAGGGAACACTGAAGCTTTCTTT
>TRBJ2-7|NA|few|TRBV5-6
CASSYQQVAEQYF
TGTGCCAGCAGCTACCAGCAGGTCGCCGAGCAGTACTTC
>TRBJ2-7|TRBD2|many|TRBV29-1
CSVICPSGEQYF
TGCAGCGTTATCTGTCCTAGCGGCGAGCAGTACTTC
>TRBJ1-1|NA|NA|TRBV25-1
CASRSGVRDNTEAFF
TGTGCCAGCAGAAGCGGGGTCAGGGACAACACTGAAGCTTTCTTT
>TRBJ1-1|TRBD1|NA|TRBV14
CASSKQGAGEAFF
TGTGCCAGCAGCAAACAGGGGGCCGGTGAAGCTTTCTTT
>TRBJ2-7|NA|medium-sized|TRBV20-1
CSARDSGGRDEQYF
TGCAGTGCTAGAGATTCTGGGGGCAGGGACGAGCAGTACTTC
>TRBJ2-7|TRBD2|few|TRBV20-1
CSAPRRGAYEQYF
TGCAGTGCCCCACGGCGGGGGGCCTACGAGCAGTACTTC
>TRBJ1-4|NA|many|TRBV19
CASSPIPPPRRTDNEKLFF
TGTGCCAGTAGCCCTATCCCCCCCCCCCGGCGGACGGATAATGAAAAACTGTTTTTT
>TRBJ2-7|NA|many|TRBV24-1
CATSDSIRVPGGEQYF
TGTGCCACCAGTGATTCTATCAGGGTCCCAGGAGGTGAGCAGTACTTC
>TRBJ2-5|TRBD2|medium-sized|TRBV7-6
CASSSAGGVETQYF
TGTGCCAGCAGCTCCGCGGGAGGTGTAGAGACCCAGTACTTC
>TRBJ2-3|TRBD2|NA|TRBV7-2
CASSREGLVPTDTQYF
TGTGCCAGCAGTCGGGAGGGACTAGTCCCCACAGATACGCAGTATTTT
>TRBJ1-6|NA|many|TRBV10-3
CAISESMAASPLHF
TGTGCCATCAGTGAGTCGATGGCTGCTTCACCCCTCCACTTT
>TRBJ2-7|NA|many|TRBV27
CASSLKGVAEQYF
TGTGCCAGCAGTTTAAAGGGGGTCGCGGAGCAGTACTTC
>TRBJ2-1|NA|NA|TRBV2
CASSASPGTPEGGEQFF
TGTGCCAGCAGTGCCAGTCCCGGGACACCGGAGGGAGGTGAGCAGTTCTTC
>TRBJ2-1|TRBD2|NA|TRBV14
CASSQDRGRVYNEQFF
TGTGCCAGCAGCCAAGATCGAGGGAGGGTCTACAATGAGCAGTTCTTC
>TRBJ2-3|NA|NA|TRBV24-1
CATSDAGSANTDTQYF
TGTGCCACCAGTGATGCTGGATCGGCCAACACAGATACGCAGTATTTT
>TRBJ1-2|TRBD1|NA|TRBV2
CASTSTGQGYTF
TGTGCCAGCACCTCGACAGGGCAAGGCTACACCTTC
>TRBJ2-7|NA|many|TRBV5-1
CASSLSGETYEQYF
TGCGCCAGCAGCCTCTCCGGGGAAACCTACGAGCAGTACTTC
>TRBJ1-5|NA|NA|TRBV2
CASKGGLGDSNQPQHF
TGTGCCAGCAAGGGGGGTCTGGGCGATAGCAATCAGCCCCAGCATTTT
>TRBJ2-2|NA|many|TRBV2
CASIGVVDTGELFF
TGTGCCAGTATAGGGGTTGTGGACACCGGGGAGCTGTTTTTT
>TRBJ1-2|NA|NA|TRBV20-1
CSVRTSSSSQFFGPGTFYGYTF
NA
>TRBJ2-7|NA|medium-sized|TRBV2
CARGTPMHGSAYEQYF
TGTGCCAGAGGGACTCCGATGCACGGGAGTGCTTACGAGCAGTACTTC
>TRBJ2-6|NA|NA|TRBV19
CASSLRTDMRGATVLTF
TGTGCCAGTAGTCTACGGACAGACATGAGAGGGGCCACCGTCCTGACTTTC
>TRBJ2-2|NA|once|TRBV6-5
CASRLAGTGTGELFF
TGTGCCAGCAGATTAGCGGGTACAGGGACCGGGGAGCTGTTTTTT
>TRBJ2-7|NA|few|TRBV2
CASSDDREQGSSYEQYF
TGTGCCAGCAGCGATGACCGAGAACAGGGAAGCTCCTACGAGCAGTACTTC
>TRBJ1-1|NA|few|TRBV7-9
CASSWRNTEAFF
TGTGCCAGCAGCTGGCGGAACACTGAAGCTTTCTTT
>TRBJ1-2|NA|NA|TRBV10-1
CASSYSAELGYTF
TGTGCCAGCAGTTACTCGGCCGAGCTGGGCTACACCTTC
>TRBJ2-3|TRBD2|few|TRBV28
CASSSRTSGRFTDTQYF
TGTGCCAGCAGTTCCCGGACTAGCGGGAGATTCACAGATACGCAGTATTTT
>TRBJ1-1|TRBD1|few|TRBV29-1
CSVQQTGDTEAFF
TGCAGCGTTCAGCAGACAGGGGACACTGAAGCTTTCTTT
>TRBJ1-1|NA|NA|TRBV20-1
CSARDTFGTEAFF
TGCAGTGCTAGAGATACATTTGGAACTGAAGCTTTCTTT
>TRBJ2-7|TRBD2|NA|TRBV9
CASSGSGSASYEQYF
TGTGCCAGCAGCGGCAGCGGGAGTGCCTCCTACGAGCAGTACTTC
>TRBJ2-6|NA|NA|TRBV14
CASSPRDLASGANVLTF
TGTGCCAGCAGCCCCCGGGACCTGGCTTCTGGGGCCAACGTCCTGACTTTC
>TRBJ1-5|NA|NA|TRBV7-2
CASSSTGYMVRAVLRAGHQHF
NA